This T cell receptor beta chain came from a study of control samples from healthy donors and cancer patients. This clone was detected once. Sequencing used immunoSEQ multiplex PCR; TCRdb keeps in-frame clones, though not all of them. The repertoire has about 160,000 clones, roughly 89% of them found once; the top ten carry about 12%. The V gene's germline CDR1 is KGHDR and CDR2 SFDVKD. The germline V and J ends were trimmed by 4 bases and 4 bases, with 12 bases remaining between them. This CDR3 has 14 amino acids. The V call is TRBV24-1, the J call TRBJ1-2, with D maybe TRBD1 (6 bases). Sequenced sample: blood. This clonotype was sampled from a man aged 25-45 years in good health. CDR3 coding DNA: TGTGCCACCAGTGACTCAGGGGCTGGCTATGGCTACACCTTC. As protein: CATSDSGAGYGYTF.